This T cell receptor (beta chain) was obtained from a study of cytomegalovirus exposure and HLA in healthy donors. Note on this clone: The antigen is undetermined.

General study points: A prior analysis recorded that most TCR beta V segments were productive about 87% or about 30% of the time.

Primers included in the PCR were 60 Vbeta and 13 Jbeta primers. Libraries were prepared by immunoSEQ multiplex PCR; TCRdb keeps only in-frame clonotypes and omits some of them. The sample holds over 80,000 clones, around 82% seen once. CDR3 size: 15 residues. CDR1 is WNHNN and CDR2 is SYGVQD in the germline V gene (reference sequence). V lost 10 bases to trimming and J lost 4 bases, with 22 bases between them. Sample: PBMCs. This chain connects TRBV10-1 to TRBJ2-5; possibly TRBD1 for D (6 bases). This sequence was found in a man younger than 40 in good health and CMV-seropositive. The CDR3 DNA is TGCGCCACCCCGGGCAGGGGCCCTTCCGGAGAGACCCAGTACTTC. Its protein is CATPGRGPSGETQYF.